This T cell receptor beta chain was sequenced in a study of CD8 T cells in Susac syndrome. Peripheral blood CD8+ and CD4+ T cells were profiled by TCR beta sequencing. The trim removed 7 bases at V and 6 bases at J, leaving 8 bases unmatched. CDR3 length: 13 amino acids. Germline V lookup: CDR1 SQVTM, CDR2 ANQGSEA. Random hexamers were used to reverse transcribe an amount of 0.5 to 1 ug RNA. The CDR3 of TCR beta was amplified by immunoSEQ multiplex PCR across 54 Vbeta and 13 Jbeta. TCRdb re-derived calls from the immunoSEQ multiplex PCR reads in MiXCR, one entry per CDR3 protein. The sample includes roughly 150,000 distinct CDR3 sequences, over 85% of them seen just once.

The specimen was CD4+ T cells from PBMCs. The genes are TRBV29-1 and TRBJ2-3; the match to TRBD2 covers 9 bases. This clonotype was obtained from a human donor in good health. The CDR3: CSETSGNGDTQYF. CDR3 nucleotide sequence: TGCAGCGAGACTAGCGGAAATGGGGATACGCAGTATTTT.